Shown below are 6 T cell receptor beta chains from a single sample sequenced in a study of cytomegalovirus exposure and HLA in healthy donors. PCR primers comprised 60 Vbeta and 13 Jbeta primers. The protocol was immunoSEQ multiplex PCR, while the TCRdb copy is restricted to in-frame clones and leaves out a portion. The sample lists about 190,000 clones; around three quarters were seen once. The material sequenced was PBMCs. The receptors originated from a woman between 18 and 29 years old in good health and CMV-seronegative.

The CDR3 coding sequence is TGCAGTGCGGAGGGTGAAAAACTGTTTTTT. Translating it yields CSAEGEKLFF. The genes are TRBV20-1 and TRBJ1-4, with unresolved D. The V and J ends lost 6 bases and 7 bases respectively, with 6 bases between them. CDR3 length: 10 residues. The V gene's germline CDR1 is DFQATT and CDR2 SNEGSKA (reference sequence).

A word on this clone: One end of the junction is discordant with germline, which a read error may explain. The V and J genes are TRBV7-9 and TRBJ1-2; D is perhaps TRBD1 (5 bases). Germline V gives CDR1 SEHNR, CDR2 FQNEAQ (reference sequence). The CDR3 runs 11 residues. The CDR3 coding sequence is TGTTCCAGCAGCGGGGGGGATGGCTACACCTTC. It encodes CSSSGGDGYTF.

This clone was counted between two and nine times. The J gene is TRBJ2-1, the V gene TRBV9; 8 nucleotides match TRBD2. Germline loops: CDR1 SGDLS, CDR2 YYNGEE. J lost 8 bases, V lost 3 bases, and 10 bases had no gene match. This CDR3 has 15 amino acids. The CDR3 region is CASSESGSSSDEQFF. Here the CDR3 DNA reads TGTGCCAGCAGCGAGAGCGGGAGTAGTTCTGATGAGCAGTTCTTC.

The J gene is TRBJ1-1, the V gene TRBV10-3; D call uncertain. This CDR3 has 13 amino acids. V was cut by 5 bases and J by 1 base, with 8 bases left in between. Germline V gene data show CDR1 as ENHRY and CDR2 as SYGVKD. The CDR3 DNA follows: TGTGCCATCAGTTTCCAGGAGAACACTGAAGCTTTCTTT. Translating gives CAISFQENTEAFF.

The chain couples TRBV6-5 to TRBJ1-5; unclear D gene. This CDR3 contains 14 residues. Germline-derived CDR1 and CDR2 are MNHEY and SVGAGI. V lost 2 bases and J lost 6, with 11 bases in between. This CDR3 reads CASSYEPRGQPQHF. CDR3 bases: TGTGCCAGCAGTTACGAGCCCCGCGGTCAGCCCCAGCATTTT.

V gene TRBV6-5 combines with J gene TRBJ2-5; D gene ambiguous. The J call may be incorrect, as the DNA end agrees better with TRBJ2-7. CDR1 is MNHEY, CDR2 SVGAGI, per germline. The CDR3 sequence is 13 residues long. CDR3: CASSYETKSEQYF. The DNA of the CDR3 is TGTGCCAGCAGTTATGAGACCAAGAGCGAGCAGTACTTC.